Listed here are 8 T cell receptor beta chains from one sample, sequenced in a study of blood T cell repertoires in COVID-19. Sequencing was performed with immunoSEQ multiplex PCR; in TCRdb, only in-frame clones are kept and a portion is missing. This sample has roughly 190,000 clones; 86% occur once, and the top ten carry just under 25%. The sample comprised PBMCs or T cells enriched from blood (not recorded which). These receptor sequences come from a woman between 40 and 55 years old in a cohort exposed to, infected with or recovered from COVID-19 (not recorded which).

The chain carries TRBV27 and TRBJ2-4, with D perhaps matching TRBD2 (6 bases). The germline gives CDR1 MNHEY, CDR2 SMNVEV (reference sequence). V was shortened by 1 base and J by 7 bases, with 14 bases between the two germline ends. The CDR3 has 15 amino acids. CDR3 loop: CASSLLLGGNNIQYF. The CDR3 nucleotides are TGTGCCAGCAGTTTATTGCTCGGGGGTAATAACATTCAGTACTTC.

The rearrangement links TRBV7-7 to TRBJ2-1; D perhaps matches TRBD1 (5 bases). V was shortened by 1 base and J by 4 bases, with 14 bases between the two germline ends. The germline V gene has CDR1 SSHAT and CDR2 FNYEAQ (reference sequence). This CDR3 comprises 16 residues. CDR3 in amino acids: CASSLGPHPGYNEQFF. CDR3 in DNA: TGTGCCAGCAGCTTAGGGCCACACCCAGGGTACAATGAGCAGTTCTTC.

This CDR3 is CASGGGTEAFF. CDR3 DNA: TGCGCCAGCGGAGGAGGCACTGAAGCTTTCTTT. V gene TRBV5-1 combines with J gene TRBJ1-1; D is undetermined. The CDR3 covers 11 residues. Germline V gene sequence: CDR1 SGHRS, CDR2 YFSETQ. V was cut by 7 bases and J by 4 bases, with 8 bases left in between.

This chain joins TRBV19 and TRBJ2-7; 7 positions match TRBD1. V trimming: 5 bases; J trimming: 5 bases; junction bases outside the gene matches: 9. CDR3 size: 14 residues. Germline loops: CDR1 LNHDA, CDR2 SQIVND (reference sequence). The CDR3 nucleotides read TGTGCCAGTAGTCCACCCGACAGGGCCGACGAGCAGTACTTC. It specifies CASSPPDRADEQYF.

The V gene is TRBV2, the J gene TRBJ2-7, with D perhaps TRBD2 (6 bases). CDR3 length: 15 amino acids. Germline CDR1 and CDR2: SNHLY and FYNNEI. The ends were cut back, 3 bases at V and 3 bases at J, with 15 bases in the middle. Here the CDR3 DNA reads TGTGCCAGCAGTGACCCTGCGGACGGGGGCTACGAGCAGTACTTC. This sequence encodes CASSDPADGGYEQYF.

V and J are TRBV7-2 and TRBJ2-6, with D tentatively TRBD1 (6 bases). Trimming pared 3 bases from V and 0 bases from J, leaving 12 bases between. CDR3 length: 17 residues. The germline gives CDR1 SGHTA, CDR2 FQGNSA. CDR3 DNA: TGTGCCAGCAGCTTGGACAGAACCATCTCTGGGGCCAACGTCCTGACTTTC. Translation gives CASSLDRTISGANVLTF.

This clone showed up just a few times. The chain couples TRBV27 to TRBJ1-1; 9 nucleotides align to TRBD1. In germline, CDR1 is MNHEY, CDR2 SMNVEV (reference sequence). The ends lost 6 bases at V and 3 bases at J; junction bases unmatched: 11. This CDR3 region has 16 residues. CDR3 DNA sequence: TGTGCCAGCAGCCGGGGACAGGGTAAGATGTACACTGAAGCTTTCTTT. Its protein product is CASSRGQGKMYTEAFF.

The rearrangement joins TRBV18 to TRBJ2-5; 8 bases are shared with TRBD1. Germline lookup yields CDR1 KGHSH and CDR2 LQKENI. V was clipped by 3 bases and J by 4 bases; unmatched bases: 7. CDR3 length: 15 amino acids. The DNA of the CDR3 is TGTGCCAGCTCACCGGACAGGGCGAATTCAGAGACCCAGTACTTC. The encoded protein is CASSPDRANSETQYF.